By sample share, the clone carrying this TCR beta chain is medium-sized. TCRdb reanalyzed the PCR reads with MiXCR. Counted here are some 6,000 clones, 16% occurring once; the ten biggest clones make up roughly 11%. Among the patients, none had received any treatment before thyroid surgery. The sample is drawn from a study of metastatic and nonmetastatic thyroid tumors. V lost 4 bases and J 3 bases, leaving 8 bases between the germline ends. The CDR3 has 13 residues. Germline CDR1 SGHRS, CDR2 YFSETQ. Sample: tumor tissue. The rearrangement joins TRBV5-1 to TRBJ2-1; D perhaps matches TRBD1 (5 bases). The clonotype was recovered from a male donor with papillary thyroid cancer or a benign thyroid nodule (not recorded which). Some clones in this sample may be carry-over from other donors' samples. The CDR3 DNA follows: TGCGCCAGCAGCAAGGACATCTACAATGAGCAGTTCTTC. Translated, it gives CASSKDIYNEQFF.